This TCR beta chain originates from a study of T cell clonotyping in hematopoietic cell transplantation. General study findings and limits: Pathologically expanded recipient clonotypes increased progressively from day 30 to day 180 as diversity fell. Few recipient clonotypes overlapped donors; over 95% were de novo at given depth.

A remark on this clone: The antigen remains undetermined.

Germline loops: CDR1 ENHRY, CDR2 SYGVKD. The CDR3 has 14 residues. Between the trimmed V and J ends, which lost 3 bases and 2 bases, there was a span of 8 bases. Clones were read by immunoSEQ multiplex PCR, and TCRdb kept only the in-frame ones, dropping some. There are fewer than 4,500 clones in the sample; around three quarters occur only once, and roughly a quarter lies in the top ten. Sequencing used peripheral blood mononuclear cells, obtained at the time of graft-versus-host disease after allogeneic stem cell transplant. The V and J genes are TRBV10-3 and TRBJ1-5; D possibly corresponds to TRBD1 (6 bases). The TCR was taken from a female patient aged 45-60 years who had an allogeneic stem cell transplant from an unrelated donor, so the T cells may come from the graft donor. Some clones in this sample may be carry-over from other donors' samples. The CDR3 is CAISDRGRNQPQHF. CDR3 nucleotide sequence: TGTGCCATCAGTGACAGGGGCCGCAATCAGCCCCAGCATTTT.